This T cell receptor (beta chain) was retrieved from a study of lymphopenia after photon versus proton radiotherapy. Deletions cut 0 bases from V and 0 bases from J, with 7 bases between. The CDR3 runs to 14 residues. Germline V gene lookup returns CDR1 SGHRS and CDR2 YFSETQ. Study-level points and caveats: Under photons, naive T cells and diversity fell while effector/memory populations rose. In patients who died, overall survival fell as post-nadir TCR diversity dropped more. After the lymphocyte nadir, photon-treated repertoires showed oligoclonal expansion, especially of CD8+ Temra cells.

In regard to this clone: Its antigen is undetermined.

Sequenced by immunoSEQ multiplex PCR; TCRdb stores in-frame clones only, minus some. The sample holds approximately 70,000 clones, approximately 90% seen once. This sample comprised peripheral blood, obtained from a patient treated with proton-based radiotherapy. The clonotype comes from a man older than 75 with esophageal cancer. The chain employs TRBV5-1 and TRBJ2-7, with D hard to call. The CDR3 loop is CASSLDSTSYEQYF. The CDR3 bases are TGCGCCAGCAGCTTGGATAGCACCTCCTACGAGCAGTACTTC.